This T cell receptor beta chain was documented in a study of cytomegalovirus exposure and HLA in healthy donors. Study overall: HLA-typed donors contributed 80 million to 85 million unique TCRs, which were held in an early data release. The study's findings and limits: About 87% or about 30% of the time was how often most TCR beta V segments were productive, according to an earlier analysis. In a later analysis, V- and J-gene trimming of beta chains associated with a DCLRE1C missense variant, replicated independently.

Primers: 60 Vbeta forward and 13 Jbeta reverse. Assay: immunoSEQ multiplex PCR; the TCRdb copy retains only in-frame clones and omits some. The sample table includes tens of thousands of clones. Concerning this clone itself: Its matching antigen is unknown.

Germline-derived CDR1 and CDR2 are LNHNV and YYDKDF (reference sequence). V trimming: 5 bases; J trimming: 4 bases; junction bases outside the gene matches: 12. CDR3 length: 17 residues. Sequencing was performed on PBMCs. V is TRBV15 and J is TRBJ2-1, with TRBD1 matching over 9 bases. The receptor was derived from a male donor in good health and CMV-seronegative. The CDR3, as DNA: TGTGCCACCAGCTATACAACCGGGACAGGGTCTTACAATGAGCAGTTCTTC. Residues: CATSYTTGTGSYNEQFF.